The 25 T cell receptor beta chains listed next were all sequenced from one sample in a study of blood T cell repertoires in COVID-19. Some clones are missing from TCRdb's copy, which holds only in-frame ones; the method was immunoSEQ multiplex PCR. The data hold 70,000 to 90,000 clones, with roughly 86% observed a single time. The sample was peripheral blood. All receptors derive from a woman older than 75 with acute or convalescent COVID-19.

This clone appeared a few times. CDR3 protein: CASRYRDLASSYNSPLHF. DNA of the CDR3: TGCGCCAGCAGGTACCGGGACTTAGCGAGCTCCTATAATTCACCCCTCCACTTT. V gene TRBV5-1 combines with J gene TRBJ1-6, with TRBD1 as a possible D gene (5 bases). There are 18 residues in the CDR3. Trimming took off 5 bases at V and 0 bases at J, with 18 bases between the two ends. Germline CDR1 reads SGHRS; CDR2 reads YFSETQ.

The DNA of the CDR3 is TGTGCCAGCAGTGAGGGGGCACATCAGCCCCAGCATTTT. Translated: CASSEGAHQPQHF. The rearrangement joins TRBV6-1 to TRBJ1-5; TRBD1 is a possible D gene (6 bases). The germline V gene has CDR1 MNHNS and CDR2 SASEGT. The CDR3 sequence is 13 residues long. Trimming took off 3 bases at V and 5 bases at J, with 8 bases between the two ends.

This clone was seen only once. The rearrangement joins TRBV10-3 to TRBJ2-1; D is possibly TRBD2 (6 bases). Trimming cost V 6 bases and J 7 bases, with 7 bases left between them. CDR1 ENHRY and CDR2 SYGVKD come from the germline V gene. This CDR3 contains 11 residues. The CDR3 sequence: CAISRGNEQFF. The CDR3 region has the DNA TGTGCCATCAGCCGGGGGAATGAGCAGTTCTTC.

The rearrangement uses TRBV15 and TRBJ1-5; 9 nucleotides line up with TRBD1. This CDR3 has 15 amino acids. Germline-derived CDR1 and CDR2 are LNHNV and YYDKDF (reference sequence). Trimming at V came to 3 bases and at J to 7 bases, leaving 7 bases not matched to a gene. CDR3 region: CATSRDRGSGQPQHF. CDR3 nucleotide sequence: TGTGCCACCAGCAGGGACAGGGGTTCCGGGCAGCCCCAGCATTTT.

The J gene is TRBJ2-3, the V gene TRBV7-9, with 9 bases aligning to TRBD1. V lost 4 bases, J lost 10 bases, and 12 bases stayed unmatched. Germline-derived CDR1 and CDR2 are SEHNR and FQNEAQ (reference sequence). The CDR3 runs to 15 residues. CDR3 protein: CASSSTGTGPRSQYF. CDR3 bases: TGTGCCAGCAGCTCGACCGGGACAGGGCCGCGGTCGCAGTATTTT.

The rearrangement links TRBV28 to TRBJ1-3, with D possibly matching TRBD1 (6 bases). Trimming removed 4 bases at V and 11 bases at J, with 12 bases between. The CDR3 length is 12 residues. The germline V gene has CDR1 MDHEN and CDR2 SYDVKM. The CDR3 protein is CASSSLGQSIYF. Here the CDR3 DNA reads TGTGCCAGCAGTTCACTAGGACAGTCCATATATTTT.

The rearrangement joins TRBV10-2 to TRBJ2-1; D is perhaps TRBD1 (5 bases). Germline V gene data show CDR1 as WSHSY and CDR2 as SAAADI. This CDR3 contains 17 residues. Trimming cost V 0 bases and J 9 bases, with 21 bases left between them. CDR3 protein: CASSESGRADRRPEQFF. CDR3 nucleotide sequence: TGCGCCAGCAGTGAGTCGGGCAGGGCCGATAGGCGTCCTGAGCAGTTCTTC.

The V gene is TRBV2, the J gene TRBJ2-1; TRBD2 might be the D (6 bases). The CDR3 spans 14 residues. CDR1 is SNHLY, CDR2 FYNNEI, per germline. Between the trimmed V and J ends, which lost 8 bases and 0 bases, there was a span of 11 bases. In DNA, the CDR3 is TGTGCCAGCCGAGGAGGGAGCTCCTACAATGAGCAGTTCTTC. Translated, it gives CASRGGSSYNEQFF.

The chain uses TRBV29-1 and TRBJ2-1, with 13 nucleotides matching TRBD2. Germline V CDR1 and CDR2: SQVTM, ANQGSEA. The CDR3 covers 14 residues. Germline trimming cut 5 bases from V and 11 bases from J; bases unmatched to any gene: 9. DNA for the CDR3: TGCAGCGTTAGGAACGGGACTAGCGGGGTTAAGCAGTTCTTC. It specifies CSVRNGTSGVKQFF.

This clone has a single count. The chain is built from TRBV11-3 and TRBJ1-1; the D is unclear. This CDR3 region has 15 residues. Germline lookup yields CDR1 SGHNT and CDR2 YENEEA. The germline V and J ends were trimmed by 1 base and 1 base, with 10 bases remaining between them. The CDR3 DNA reads TGTGCCAGCAGCTTAGCTCCACAACCGAACACTGAAGCTTTCTTT. This gives the protein CASSLAPQPNTEAFF. The full variable domain, completed using reference TRBV11-3 and TRBJ1-1, is EAGVVQSPRYKIIEKKQPVAFWCNPISGHNTLYWYLQNLGQGPELLIRYENEEAVDDSQLPKDRFSAERLKGVDSTLKIQPAELGDSAVYLCASSLAPQPNTEAFFGQGTRLTVV.

This chain joins TRBV3-1 (or the pseudogene TRBV3-2) and TRBJ2-1, with 10 positions matching TRBD1. The trim removed 5 bases at V and 8 bases at J, leaving 12 bases unmatched. The CDR3 covers 16 residues. The germline V gene encodes CDR1 LGHDT and CDR2 YNNKEL (reference sequence). The CDR3 protein is CASSGWDRGEVDEQFF. The CDR3 DNA reads TGTGCCAGCAGCGGATGGGACAGGGGTGAGGTTGATGAGCAGTTCTTC.

This rearrangement joins TRBV6-5 to TRBJ1-3; D is ambiguous. Germline CDR1 MNHEY, CDR2 SVGAGI. Trimming took off 6 bases at V and 3 bases at J, with 15 bases between the two ends. This CDR3 is built from 15 residues. The CDR3 DNA reads as TGTGCCAGCAGCTCAGCCGCCGGCGGTGGAAACACCATATATTTT. It codes for CASSSAAGGGNTIYF.

This chain joins TRBV3-1 (or the pseudogene TRBV3-2) and TRBJ1-1; D is unresolved. CDR1 LGHDT and CDR2 YNNKEL come from the germline V gene (reference sequence). V was trimmed by 0 bases and J by 1 base, leaving 6 bases between them. The CDR3 spans 14 residues. CDR3 nucleotides: TGTGCCAGCAGCCAAGAACTGAGGAACACTGAAGCTTTCTTT. The encoded protein is CASSQELRNTEAFF.

The chain joins TRBV5-1 to TRBJ2-5; 9 nucleotides match TRBD1. Germline-derived CDR1 and CDR2 are SGHRS and YFSETQ. V shed 0 bases and J 2 bases; nucleotides not matched to a gene: 5. The CDR3 length is 16 residues. The CDR3, as DNA: TGCGCCAGCAGCTTGGCAGGGACAGGGTTACAAGAGACCCAGTACTTC. It yields the protein CASSLAGTGLQETQYF.

The CDR3 sequence is CASSATTDFEKLFF. The CDR3 DNA is TGTGCCAGCAGTGCAACGACAGATTTTGAAAAACTGTTTTTT. The J gene is TRBJ1-4, the V gene TRBV28; D might be TRBD1 (5 bases). The V end lost 5 bases, the J end lost 7 bases, and 14 bases lay between the germline ends. The CDR3 spans 14 residues. Germline lookup yields CDR1 MDHEN and CDR2 SYDVKM.

This chain links TRBV11-2 with TRBJ2-1, with a tentative D call TRBD1 (6 bases). CDR3 length: 15 residues. CDR1 and CDR2 (germline): SGHAT, FQNNGV. V was pared by 5 bases and J by 4 bases, with 15 bases between. DNA for the CDR3: TGTGCCAGCAGCCTAGGGAGTGACAGGTACAATGAGCAGTTCTTC. Amino acids: CASSLGSDRYNEQFF.

This sequence joins TRBV19 and TRBJ2-2; D perhaps matches TRBD2 (7 bases). Trimming removed 7 bases from V and 6 bases from J, with 15 bases in between. The CDR3 spans 14 residues. In germline, CDR1 is LNHDA, CDR2 SQIVND (reference sequence). The CDR3 reads CASTKGGIAGELFF. CDR3 in DNA: TGTGCCAGTACAAAGGGGGGGATCGCCGGGGAGCTGTTTTTT.

A note on this clone: The same CDR3 arises from other DNA sequences in this sample as well. This chain joins TRBV27 and TRBJ1-5, with no clear D. The CDR3 is 14 amino acids. Trimming took 5 bases from V and 1 from J, leaving 9 bases between them. Per the germline V gene, CDR1 is MNHEY and CDR2 is SMNVEV (reference sequence). In nucleotides, the CDR3 is TGTGCCAGCAGTCTTGAGGCCAGCAATCAGCCCCAGCATTTT. This sequence encodes CASSLEASNQPQHF.

The chain combines TRBV27 with TRBJ2-7; 10 bases fit TRBD2. There are 17 residues in the CDR3. In germline, CDR1 is MNHEY, CDR2 SMNVEV (reference sequence). V shed 1 base and J 3 bases; nucleotides not matched to a gene: 9. Here the CDR3 reads CASSLLPSGSENYEQYF. The CDR3 DNA sequence: TGTGCCAGCAGTTTATTGCCTAGCGGGAGTGAGAACTACGAGCAGTACTTC.

V and J are TRBV5-1 and TRBJ1-2, with D unclear. CDR1 SGHRS and CDR2 YFSETQ come from the germline V gene. This CDR3 is built from 13 residues. V lost 4 bases to trimming and J lost 3 bases, with 10 bases between them. DNA for the CDR3: TGCGCCAGCAGCCTGGACCGGTACTATGGCTACACCTTC. It specifies CASSLDRYYGYTF.

The chain links TRBV6-6 to TRBJ1-1; possibly TRBD1 for D (6 bases). From germline, CDR1 is MNHNY and CDR2 SVGAGI (reference sequence). With 2 bases removed from V and 11 bases from J, the gap between germline ends came to 18 bases. The CDR3 has 14 amino acids. This chain's CDR3 is CASSYTGRGGEAFF. Here the CDR3 DNA reads TGTGCCAGCAGTTACACCGGGCGAGGGGGTGAGGCTTTCTTT.

V gene TRBV25-1 combines with J gene TRBJ1-1; 9 bases agree with TRBD1. The CDR3 is 15 residues long. Germline V gene sequence: CDR1 MGHDK, CDR2 SYGVNS. V was clipped by 7 bases and J by 6 bases; unmatched bases: 12. DNA for the CDR3: TGTGCCAGCAAATCCGGGACAGGGAATCGCGCTGAAGCTTTCTTT. It codes for CASKSGTGNRAEAFF.

This clone was seen a single time. V is TRBV5-1 and J is TRBJ2-1; D remains ambiguous. Trimming cost V 4 bases and J 0 bases, with 11 bases left between them. The CDR3 runs 15 residues. The V gene's germline CDR1 is SGHRS and CDR2 YFSETQ. In DNA form, the CDR3 reads TGCGCCAGCAGCCCCGCCACATCCTCCTACAATGAGCAGTTCTTC. Protein sequence: CASSPATSSYNEQFF.

This clone was seen just once. This CDR3 reads CASSAGYRETQYF. In DNA, the CDR3 is TGTGCCAGCAGCGCCGGGTACAGGGAGACCCAGTACTTC. The chain joins TRBV12-3 or TRBV12-4 to TRBJ2-5; maybe TRBD1 (5 bases). V lost 6 bases and J 5 bases, leaving 13 bases between the germline ends. CDR3 length: 13 residues.

The V and J genes are TRBV4-1 and TRBJ1-3; TRBD1 is a possible D gene (5 bases). Deletions cut 4 bases from V and 0 bases from J, with 7 bases between. The CDR3 has 14 residues. Germline V gene lookup returns CDR1 MGHRA and CDR2 YSYEKL. The CDR3 nucleotides are TGCGCCAGCAGCCTCCAGGGCTCTGGAAACACCATATATTTT. This translates into CASSLQGSGNTIYF.